These T cell receptor beta chains were read from a single sample in a study of PD-1 blockade in classical Hodgkin lymphoma. Sequencing was performed with immunoSEQ multiplex PCR; in TCRdb, only in-frame clones are kept and a portion is missing. The data contain 98,000 or so clones, roughly nine tenths of them singletons. Source: peripheral blood mononuclear cells (PBMCs), taken before the second cycle of nivolumab. Receptors originate from a human donor with classical Hodgkin lymphoma. Each CDR3 is given with its conserved first and last residue.

v_gene | CDR3aa
TRBV29-1 | CSVRAAYEQYF
TRBV7-2 | CASSLRAAFNTEAFF
TRBV28 | CASSFRPGTDLYEQYF
TRBV4-2 | CASSQVDRAEKPQHF
TRBV7-9 | CASSLAPPGGGFYEQYF
TRBV2 | CASVPGQGTTNEKLFF
TRBV28 | CASSFGGGDGSYEQYF
TRBV6-1 | CASSLRLAGINEQFF
TRBV18 | CASSPPAGESYGYTF
TRBV10-1 | CASRVGAENTEAFF
TRBV10-3 | CAIRRDVGQPQHF
TRBV10-3 | CAIRWDLGGTDTQYF
TRBV7-9 | CASSFATKGHSNTEAFF
TRBV29-1 | CSARDRGRQETQYF
TRBV10-1 | CASSLSSGRYNEQFF
TRBV28 | CASSLGQRYGYTF
TRBV15 | CATSSMIGPGELFF
TRBV11-3 | CASSLRDGLGEQYF
TRBV14 | CASSQERAWGRTDTQYF
TRBV2 | CASSGTSGNMGGELFF
TRBV5-4 | CASSPLDRGGQETQYF
TRBV4-3 | CASSQIGGQGNYGYTF
TRBV29-1 | CSVAGTEWGSYNEQFF
TRBV5-4 | CASSLGRGPGYEQYF
TRBV5-1 | CASSLKAGDEQYF
TRBV6-5 | CASGALAGVRDEQYF
TRBV5-1 | CASSLGLAGQNEQFF
TRBV21-1 | CASSKRRDRPSGANVLTF
TRBV30 | CAWSVGLAGVGEQYF
TRBV7-9 | CASSLRQGGTGELFF
TRBV7-2 | CASSKRFAMNTEAFF
TRBV19 | CASTPGQGALGGYTF
TRBV30 | CAWSFRDPDTQYF
TRBV7-9 | CASSLSEAGSYNEQFF
TRBV15 | CATSRDRGTYLPQETQYF
TRBV5-1 | CASSPGQGADTQYF
TRBV6-5 | CASSPGQGREKLFF
TRBV7-2 | CASSSLFTDTQYF
TRBV6-1 | CASSPRAPPQTFF
TRBV10-1 | CASTPHLGDEQYF
TRBV7-6 | CASSGASGRSRTDTQYF
TRBV6-6 | CASTHNGREGEEQYF
TRBV2 | CASSAPGLAGEAGETQYF
TRBV6-1 | CASSELGVVDGYTF
TRBV12-5 | CASGLGTGGSNEQFF
TRBV6-5 | CASSYSVTGEGGELFF